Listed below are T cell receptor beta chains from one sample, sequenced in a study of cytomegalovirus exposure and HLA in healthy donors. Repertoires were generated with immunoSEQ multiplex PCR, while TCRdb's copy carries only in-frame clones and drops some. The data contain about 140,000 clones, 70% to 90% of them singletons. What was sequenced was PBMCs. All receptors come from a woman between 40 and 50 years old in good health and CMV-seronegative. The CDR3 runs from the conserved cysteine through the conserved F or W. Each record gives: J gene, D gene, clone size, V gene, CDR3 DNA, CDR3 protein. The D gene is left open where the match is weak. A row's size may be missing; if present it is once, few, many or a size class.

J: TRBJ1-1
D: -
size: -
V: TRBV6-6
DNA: TGTGCCAGCAGTTACCCCCAGGGTCCGAACACTGAAGCTTTCTTT
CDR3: CASSYPQGPNTEAFF

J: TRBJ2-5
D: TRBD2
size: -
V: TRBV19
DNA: TGTGCCAGTAGTATAGGAGGGCAGATGACTAGCGGAGGGGAGACCCAGTACTTC
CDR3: CASSIGGQMTSGGETQYF

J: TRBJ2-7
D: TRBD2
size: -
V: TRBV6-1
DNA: TGTGCCAGCAGTGATGGGGGGGTAAACTACGAGCAGTACTTC
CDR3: CASSDGGVNYEQYF

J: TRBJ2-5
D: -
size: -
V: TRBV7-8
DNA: TGTGCCAGCAGCTTAATGACCGTGAGGGAGACCCAGTACTTC
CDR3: CASSLMTVRETQYF

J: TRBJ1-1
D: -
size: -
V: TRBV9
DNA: TGTGCCAGCAGCCCCCGAGTGGGGGCGAGAATGAACACTGAAGCTTTCTTT
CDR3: CASSPRVGARMNTEAFF

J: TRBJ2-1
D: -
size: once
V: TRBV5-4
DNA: TGTGCCAGCAGCTTGGACTTGTACAATGAGCAGTTCTTC
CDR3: CASSLDLYNEQFF

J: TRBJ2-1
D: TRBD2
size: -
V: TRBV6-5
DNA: TGTGCCAGCAGTTACAGAGCGGGAGGCGGGGGTGAGCAGTTCTTC
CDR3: CASSYRAGGGGEQFF

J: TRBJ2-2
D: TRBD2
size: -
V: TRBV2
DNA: TGTGCCAGCAGTGAGGCTAGCGGGAGGCGTTGGACCGGGGAGCTGTTTTTT
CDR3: CASSEASGRRWTGELFF

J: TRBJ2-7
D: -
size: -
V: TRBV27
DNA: TGTGCCAGCAGTTTCGGTTCGTGGGAGTCGGGCTACGAGCAGTACTTC
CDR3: CASSFGSWESGYEQYF

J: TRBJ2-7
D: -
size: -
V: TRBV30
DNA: TGTGCCTGGAGTTTGGGCTACTCCTACGAGCAGTACTTC
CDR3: CAWSLGYSYEQYF

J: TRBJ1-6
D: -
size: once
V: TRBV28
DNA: TGTGCCAGCAGCATGAGCTCCTATAATTCACCCCTCCACTTT
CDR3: CASSMSSYNSPLHF

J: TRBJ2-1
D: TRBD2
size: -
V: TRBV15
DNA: TGTGCCACCAGCAGAGATCGGCTGGGACTATACAATGAGCAGTTCTTC
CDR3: CATSRDRLGLYNEQFF

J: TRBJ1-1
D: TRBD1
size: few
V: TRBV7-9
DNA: TGTGCCAGCAGCCCGGACTGGGACAGACGAACTGAAGCTTTCTTT
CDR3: CASSPDWDRRTEAFF

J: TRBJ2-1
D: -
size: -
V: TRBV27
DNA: TGTGCCAGCAGTCGGAGAGAGAACAATGAGCAGTTCTTC
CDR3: CASSRRENNEQFF

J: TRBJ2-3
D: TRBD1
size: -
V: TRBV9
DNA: TGTGCCAGCGACAGGGTCCCCACAGATACGCAGTATTTT
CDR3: CASDRVPTDTQYF

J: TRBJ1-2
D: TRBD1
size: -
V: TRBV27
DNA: TGTGCCAGCAGTGCCATATACCCGGGACAGGGGCGAGTTCCCTATGGCTACACCTTC
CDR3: CASSAIYPGQGRVPYGYTF

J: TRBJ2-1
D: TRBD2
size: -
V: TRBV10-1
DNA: TGCGCCAGCAGTGGTGGGACTAGCGGGAGGATCTACAATGAGCAGTTCTTC
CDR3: CASSGGTSGRIYNEQFF

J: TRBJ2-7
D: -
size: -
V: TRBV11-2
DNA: TGTGCCAGCAGCTTTGCAGGATACGAGCAGTACTTC
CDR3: CASSFAGYEQYF

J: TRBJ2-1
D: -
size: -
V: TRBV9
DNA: TGTGCCAGCAGCGTAAGAACGGGGAAGGGCAATGAGCAGTTCTTC
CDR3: CASSVRTGKGNEQFF

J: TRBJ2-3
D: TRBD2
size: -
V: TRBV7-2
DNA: TGTGCCAGCAGCTTAGTGACTAGCGGGAGCATTAGGCATACGCAGTATTTT
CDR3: CASSLVTSGSIRHTQYF

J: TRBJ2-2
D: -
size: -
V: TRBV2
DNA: TGTGCCAGCGGGCTCTTAGTGCACACCGGGGAGCTGTTTTTT
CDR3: CASGLLVHTGELFF

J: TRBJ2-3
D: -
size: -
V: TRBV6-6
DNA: TGTGCCAGCAGTTTTAACACAGATACGCAGTATTTT
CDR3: CASSFNTDTQYF

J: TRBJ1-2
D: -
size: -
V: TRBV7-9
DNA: TGTGCCAGCAGCCATCATAGACTGGACTCTAACTATGGCTACACCTTC
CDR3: CASSHHRLDSNYGYTF

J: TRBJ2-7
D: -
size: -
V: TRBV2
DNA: TGTGCCAGCAGTGGCTCCTCCTACGAGCAGTACTTC
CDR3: CASSGSSYEQYF

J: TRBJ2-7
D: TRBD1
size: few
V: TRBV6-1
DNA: TGTGCCAGCAGTGGCCTGGGACAGTTCTCCTACGAGCAGTACTTC
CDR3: CASSGLGQFSYEQYF

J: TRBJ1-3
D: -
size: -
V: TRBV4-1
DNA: TGCGCCAGCAGCCAAGCTACCTTCTCTGGAAACACCATATATTTT
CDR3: CASSQATFSGNTIYF

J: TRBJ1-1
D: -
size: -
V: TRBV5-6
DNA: TGTGCCAGCAGCTGGGGGTGGGGAGGGAACACTGAAGCTTTCTTT
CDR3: CASSWGWGGNTEAFF

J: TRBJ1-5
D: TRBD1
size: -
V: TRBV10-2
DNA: TGCGCCAGCAGTGAGGGGACAGGCTTTAGCAATCAGCCCCAGCATTTT
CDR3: CASSEGTGFSNQPQHF

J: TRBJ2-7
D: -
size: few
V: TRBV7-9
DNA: TGTGCCAGCAGCTCGGTCCCGTTCGAGCAGTACTTC
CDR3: CASSSVPFEQYF